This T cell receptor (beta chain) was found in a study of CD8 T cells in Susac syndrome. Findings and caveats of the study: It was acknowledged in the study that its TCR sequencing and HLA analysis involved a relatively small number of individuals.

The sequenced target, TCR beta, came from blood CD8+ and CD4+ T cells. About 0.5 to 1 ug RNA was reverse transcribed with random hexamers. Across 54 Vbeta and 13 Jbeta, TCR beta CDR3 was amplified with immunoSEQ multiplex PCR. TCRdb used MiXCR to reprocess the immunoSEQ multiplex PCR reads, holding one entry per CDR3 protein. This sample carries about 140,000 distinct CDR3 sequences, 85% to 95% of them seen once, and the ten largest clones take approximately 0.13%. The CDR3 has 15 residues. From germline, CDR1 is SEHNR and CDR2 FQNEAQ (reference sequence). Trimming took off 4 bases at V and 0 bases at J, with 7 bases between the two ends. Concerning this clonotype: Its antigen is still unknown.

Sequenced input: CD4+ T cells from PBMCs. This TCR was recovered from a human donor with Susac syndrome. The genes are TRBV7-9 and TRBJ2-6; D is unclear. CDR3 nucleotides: TGTGCCAGCAGCTACGTCCTCTCTGGGGCCAACGTCCTGACTTTC. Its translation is CASSYVLSGANVLTF. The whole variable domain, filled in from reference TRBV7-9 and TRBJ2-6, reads DTGVSQNPRHKITKRGQNVTFRCDPISEHNRLYWYRQTLGQGPEFLTYFQNEAQLEKSRLLSDRFSAERPKGSFSTLEIQRTEQGDSAMYLCASSYVLSGANVLTFGAGSRLTVL.